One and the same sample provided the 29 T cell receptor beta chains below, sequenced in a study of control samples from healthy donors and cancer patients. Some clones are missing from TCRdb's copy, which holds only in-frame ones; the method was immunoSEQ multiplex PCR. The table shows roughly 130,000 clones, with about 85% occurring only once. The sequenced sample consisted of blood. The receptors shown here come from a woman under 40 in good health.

The CDR3 DNA is TGCGCCAGCTCTCCCAACGGACAGGGGCTACGCGAGCAGTACTTC. Protein: CASSPNGQGLREQYF. The chain has TRBV5-1 and TRBJ2-7; 9 positions agree with TRBD1. Germline assignment: CDR1 SGHRS and CDR2 YFSETQ. The CDR3 covers 15 residues. V trimming: 7 bases; J trimming: 6 bases; junction bases outside the gene matches: 14.

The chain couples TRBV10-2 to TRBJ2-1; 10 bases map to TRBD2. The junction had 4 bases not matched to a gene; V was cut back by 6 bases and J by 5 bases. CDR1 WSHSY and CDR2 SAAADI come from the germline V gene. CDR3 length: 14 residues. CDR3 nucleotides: TGCGCCAGCAGGATAGCGGGAGGAAACAATGAGCAGTTCTTC. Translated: CASRIAGGNNEQFF.

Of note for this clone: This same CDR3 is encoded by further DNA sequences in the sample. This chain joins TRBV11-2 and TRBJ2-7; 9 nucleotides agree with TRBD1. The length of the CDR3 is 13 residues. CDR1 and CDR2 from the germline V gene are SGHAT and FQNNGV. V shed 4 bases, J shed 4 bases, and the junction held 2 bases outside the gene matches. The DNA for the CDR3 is TGTGCCAGCAGCTCGGGACAGGGTTACGAGCAGTACTTC. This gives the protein CASSSGQGYEQYF.

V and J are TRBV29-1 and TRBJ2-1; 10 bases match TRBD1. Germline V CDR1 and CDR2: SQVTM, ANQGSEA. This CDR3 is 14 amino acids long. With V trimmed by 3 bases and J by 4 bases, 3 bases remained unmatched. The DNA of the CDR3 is TGCAGCGTTGAGCGGGACAGGGGATACAATGAGCAGTTCTTC. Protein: CSVERDRGYNEQFF.

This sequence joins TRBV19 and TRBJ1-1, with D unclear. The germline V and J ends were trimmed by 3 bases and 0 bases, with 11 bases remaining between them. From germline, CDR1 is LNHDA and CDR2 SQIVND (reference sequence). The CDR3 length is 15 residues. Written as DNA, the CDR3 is TGTGCCAGTAGTATCGGGCCGGGAATGAACACTGAAGCTTTCTTT. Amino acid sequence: CASSIGPGMNTEAFF.

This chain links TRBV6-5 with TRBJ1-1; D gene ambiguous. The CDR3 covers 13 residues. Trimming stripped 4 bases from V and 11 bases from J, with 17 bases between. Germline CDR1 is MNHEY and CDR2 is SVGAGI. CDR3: CASSSPSGRGAFF. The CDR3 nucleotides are TGTGCCAGCAGTTCCCCATCCGGCCGCGGGGCTTTCTTT.

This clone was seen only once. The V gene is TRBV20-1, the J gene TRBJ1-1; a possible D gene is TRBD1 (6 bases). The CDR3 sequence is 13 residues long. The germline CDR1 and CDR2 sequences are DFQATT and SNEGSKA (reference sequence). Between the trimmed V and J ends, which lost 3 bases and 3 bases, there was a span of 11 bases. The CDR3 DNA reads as TGCAGTGCTAGTCGGGGGGGGCACACTGAAGCTTTCTTT. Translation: CSASRGGHTEAFF.

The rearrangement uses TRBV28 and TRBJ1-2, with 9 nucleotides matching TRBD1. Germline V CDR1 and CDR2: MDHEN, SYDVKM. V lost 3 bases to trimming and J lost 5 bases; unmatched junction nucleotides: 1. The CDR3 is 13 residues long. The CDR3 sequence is CASSLGQGYGYTF. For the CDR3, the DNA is TGTGCCAGCAGTTTGGGACAGGGTTATGGCTACACCTTC.

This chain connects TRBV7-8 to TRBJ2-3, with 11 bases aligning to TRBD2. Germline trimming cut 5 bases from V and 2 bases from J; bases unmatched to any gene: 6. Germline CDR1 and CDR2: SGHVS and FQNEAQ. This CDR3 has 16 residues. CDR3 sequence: CASSALAGGLTDTQYF. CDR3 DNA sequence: TGTGCCAGCAGCGCGCTAGCGGGAGGCCTCACAGATACGCAGTATTTT.

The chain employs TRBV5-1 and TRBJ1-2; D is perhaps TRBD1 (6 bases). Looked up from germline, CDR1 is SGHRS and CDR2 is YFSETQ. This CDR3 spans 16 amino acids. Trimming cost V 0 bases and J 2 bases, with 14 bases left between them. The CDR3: CASSLVTGGRNYGYTF. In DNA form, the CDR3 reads TGCGCCAGCAGCTTGGTAACCGGGGGGCGCAACTATGGCTACACCTTC.

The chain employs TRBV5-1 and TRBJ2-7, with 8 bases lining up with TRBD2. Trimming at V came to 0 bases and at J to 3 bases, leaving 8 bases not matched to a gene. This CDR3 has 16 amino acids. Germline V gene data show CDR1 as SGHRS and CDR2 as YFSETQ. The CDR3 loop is CASSLAPLAGVYEQYF. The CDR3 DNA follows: TGCGCCAGCAGCTTGGCCCCCCTAGCGGGCGTCTACGAGCAGTACTTC.

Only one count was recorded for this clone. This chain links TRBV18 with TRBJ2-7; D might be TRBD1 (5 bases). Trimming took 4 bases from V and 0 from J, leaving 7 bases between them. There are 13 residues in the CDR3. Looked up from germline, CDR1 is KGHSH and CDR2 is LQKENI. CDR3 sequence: CASSRGDSYEQYF. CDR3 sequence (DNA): TGTGCCAGCTCACGGGGCGACTCCTACGAGCAGTACTTC.

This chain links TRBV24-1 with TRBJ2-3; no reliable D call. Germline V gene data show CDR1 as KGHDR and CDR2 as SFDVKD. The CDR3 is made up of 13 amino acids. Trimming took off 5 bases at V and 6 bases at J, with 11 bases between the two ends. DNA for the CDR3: TGTGCCACCAGTGGCATCGGGTCCGATACGCAGTATTTT. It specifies CATSGIGSDTQYF.

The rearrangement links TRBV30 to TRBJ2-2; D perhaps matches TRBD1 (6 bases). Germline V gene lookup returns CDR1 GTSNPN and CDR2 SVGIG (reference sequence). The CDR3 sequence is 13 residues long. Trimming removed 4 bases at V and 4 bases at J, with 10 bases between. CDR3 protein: CAWTIQGTGELFF. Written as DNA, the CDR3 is TGTGCCTGGACAATACAGGGCACCGGGGAGCTGTTTTTT.

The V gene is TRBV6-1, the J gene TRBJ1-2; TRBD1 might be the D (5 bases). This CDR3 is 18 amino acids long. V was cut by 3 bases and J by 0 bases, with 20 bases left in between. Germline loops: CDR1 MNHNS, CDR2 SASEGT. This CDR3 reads CASSDGAQTVQTNYGYTF. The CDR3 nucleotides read TGTGCCAGCAGTGATGGGGCCCAGACAGTCCAGACTAACTATGGCTACACCTTC.

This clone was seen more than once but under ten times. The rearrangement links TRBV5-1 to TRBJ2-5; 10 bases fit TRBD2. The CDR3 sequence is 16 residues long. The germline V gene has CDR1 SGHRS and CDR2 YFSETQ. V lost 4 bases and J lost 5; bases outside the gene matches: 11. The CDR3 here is CASSPKAGGPGETQYF. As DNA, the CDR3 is TGCGCCAGCAGCCCGAAAGCGGGAGGGCCGGGGGAGACCCAGTACTTC.

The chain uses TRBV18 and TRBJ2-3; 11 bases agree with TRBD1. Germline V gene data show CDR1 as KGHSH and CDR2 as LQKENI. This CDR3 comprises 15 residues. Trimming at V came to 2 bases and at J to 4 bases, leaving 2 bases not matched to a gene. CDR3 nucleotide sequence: TGTGCCAGCTCACCAGGGACAGGGGGTCCAGATACGCAGTATTTT. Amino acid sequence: CASSPGTGGPDTQYF.

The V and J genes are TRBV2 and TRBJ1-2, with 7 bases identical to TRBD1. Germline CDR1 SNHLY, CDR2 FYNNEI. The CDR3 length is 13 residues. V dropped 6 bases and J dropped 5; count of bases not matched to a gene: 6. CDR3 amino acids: CASSTGTVYGYTF. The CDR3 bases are TGTGCCAGCAGCACCGGGACAGTTTATGGCTACACCTTC.

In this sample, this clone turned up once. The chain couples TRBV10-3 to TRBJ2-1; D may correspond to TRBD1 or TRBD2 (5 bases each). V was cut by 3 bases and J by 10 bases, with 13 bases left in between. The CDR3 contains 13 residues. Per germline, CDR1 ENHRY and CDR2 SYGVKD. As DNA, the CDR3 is TGTGCCATCAGTGATAGGGACCGAGGGGAGCAGTTCTTC. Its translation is CAISDRDRGEQFF.

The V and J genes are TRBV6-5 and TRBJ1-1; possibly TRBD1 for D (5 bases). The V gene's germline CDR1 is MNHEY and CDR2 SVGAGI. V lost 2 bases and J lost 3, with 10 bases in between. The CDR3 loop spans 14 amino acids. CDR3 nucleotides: TGTGCCAGCAGTTACCAGTGGGGCGACACTGAAGCTTTCTTT. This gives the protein CASSYQWGDTEAFF.

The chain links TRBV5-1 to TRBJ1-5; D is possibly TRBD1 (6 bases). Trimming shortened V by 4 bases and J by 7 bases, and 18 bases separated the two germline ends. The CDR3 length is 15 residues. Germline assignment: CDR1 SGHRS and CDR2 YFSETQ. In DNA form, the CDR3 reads TGCGCCAGCAGCAGGGATTCAGGGGCGGGACAGCCCCAGCATTTT. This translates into CASSRDSGAGQPQHF.

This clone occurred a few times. In nucleotides, the CDR3 is TGCGCCAGCAGCTTGGATACCAAGCCGCAGTACTTC. This sequence encodes CASSLDTKPQYF. V and J are TRBV5-1 and TRBJ2-7; the D is unclear. The CDR3 is 12 residues long. Trimming cost V 0 bases and J 9 bases, with 10 bases left between them. Germline values: CDR1 SGHRS, CDR2 YFSETQ. The variable domain in full, completed from reference TRBV5-1 and TRBJ2-7, reads KAGVTQTPRYLIKTRGQQVTLSCSPISGHRSVSWYQQTPGQGLQFLFEYFSETQRNKGNFPGRFSGRQFSNSRSEMNVSTLELGDSALYLCASSLDTKPQYFGPGTRLTVT.

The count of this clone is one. CDR3 in amino acids: CASSPGGVRTDTQYF. The CDR3 DNA is TGTGCCAGCAGCCCGGGCGGGGTGCGCACAGATACGCAGTATTTT. The chain employs TRBV7-2 and TRBJ2-3; perhaps TRBD2 as D (6 bases). Trimming cost V 5 bases and J 1 base, with 13 bases left between them. Germline CDR1 is SGHTA and CDR2 is FQGNSA. The CDR3 is 15 amino acids. Full variable domain (rest looked up from reference TRBV7-2 and TRBJ2-3): GAGVSQSPSNKVTEKGKDVELRCDPISGHTALYWYRQSLGQGLEFLIYFQGNSAPDKSGLPSDRFSAERTGGSVSTLTIQRTQQEDSAVYLCASSPGGVRTDTQYFGPGTRLTVL.

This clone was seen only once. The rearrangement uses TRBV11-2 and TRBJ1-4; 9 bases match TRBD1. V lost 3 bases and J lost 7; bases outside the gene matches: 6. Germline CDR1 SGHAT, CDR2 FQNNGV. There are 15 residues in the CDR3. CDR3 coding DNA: TGTGCCAGCAGCTTCGACAGGGGGTCTTTTGAAAAACTGTTTTTT. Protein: CASSFDRGSFEKLFF.

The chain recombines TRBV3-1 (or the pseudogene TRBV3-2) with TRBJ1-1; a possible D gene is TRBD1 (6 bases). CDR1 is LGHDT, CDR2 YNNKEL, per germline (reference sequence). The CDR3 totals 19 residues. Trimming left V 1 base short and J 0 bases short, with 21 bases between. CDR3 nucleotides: TGTGCCAGCAGCCAAGTAAGGGACACGTTAGATAAGATGAACACTGAAGCTTTCTTT. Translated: CASSQVRDTLDKMNTEAFF.

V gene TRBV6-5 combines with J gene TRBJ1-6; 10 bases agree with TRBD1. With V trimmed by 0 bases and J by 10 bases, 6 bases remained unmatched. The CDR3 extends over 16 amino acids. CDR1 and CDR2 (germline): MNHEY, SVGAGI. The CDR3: CASSYSRGQGSSPLHF. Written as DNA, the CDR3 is TGTGCCAGCAGTTACTCGAGGGGACAGGGGTCCTCACCCCTCCACTTT.

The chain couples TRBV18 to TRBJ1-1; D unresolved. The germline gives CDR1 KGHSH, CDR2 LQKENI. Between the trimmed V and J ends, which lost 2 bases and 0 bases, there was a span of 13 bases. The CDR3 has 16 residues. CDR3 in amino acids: CASSPSRLGMNTEAFF. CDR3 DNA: TGTGCCAGCTCACCATCCCGCTTGGGGATGAACACTGAAGCTTTCTTT.

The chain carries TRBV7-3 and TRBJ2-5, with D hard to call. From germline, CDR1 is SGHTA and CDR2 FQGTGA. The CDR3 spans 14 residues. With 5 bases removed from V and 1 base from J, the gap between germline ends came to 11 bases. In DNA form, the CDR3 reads TGTGCCAGCAGCCCCCCCGGGCTCCAAGAGACCCAGTACTTC. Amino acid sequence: CASSPPGLQETQYF.

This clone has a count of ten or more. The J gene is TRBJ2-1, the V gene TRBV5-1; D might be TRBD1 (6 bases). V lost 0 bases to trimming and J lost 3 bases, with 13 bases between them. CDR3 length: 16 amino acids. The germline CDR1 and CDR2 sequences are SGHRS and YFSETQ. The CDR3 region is CASSLGAQGFYNEQFF. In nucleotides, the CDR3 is TGCGCCAGCAGCTTGGGGGCACAGGGATTCTACAATGAGCAGTTCTTC.